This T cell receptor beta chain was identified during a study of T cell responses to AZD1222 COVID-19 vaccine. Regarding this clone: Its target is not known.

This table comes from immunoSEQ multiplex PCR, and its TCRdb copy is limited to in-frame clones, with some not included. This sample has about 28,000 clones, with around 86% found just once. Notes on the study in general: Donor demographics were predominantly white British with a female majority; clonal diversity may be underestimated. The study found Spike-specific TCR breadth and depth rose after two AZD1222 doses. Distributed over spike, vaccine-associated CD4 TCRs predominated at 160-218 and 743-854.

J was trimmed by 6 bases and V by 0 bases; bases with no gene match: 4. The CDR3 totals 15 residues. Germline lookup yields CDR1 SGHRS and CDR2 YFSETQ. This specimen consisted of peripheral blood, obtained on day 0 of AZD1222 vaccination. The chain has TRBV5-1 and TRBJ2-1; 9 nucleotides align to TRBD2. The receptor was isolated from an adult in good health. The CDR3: CASSLGSGSSNEQFF. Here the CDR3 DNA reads TGCGCCAGCAGCTTGGGTAGCGGGAGTAGCAATGAGCAGTTCTTC.